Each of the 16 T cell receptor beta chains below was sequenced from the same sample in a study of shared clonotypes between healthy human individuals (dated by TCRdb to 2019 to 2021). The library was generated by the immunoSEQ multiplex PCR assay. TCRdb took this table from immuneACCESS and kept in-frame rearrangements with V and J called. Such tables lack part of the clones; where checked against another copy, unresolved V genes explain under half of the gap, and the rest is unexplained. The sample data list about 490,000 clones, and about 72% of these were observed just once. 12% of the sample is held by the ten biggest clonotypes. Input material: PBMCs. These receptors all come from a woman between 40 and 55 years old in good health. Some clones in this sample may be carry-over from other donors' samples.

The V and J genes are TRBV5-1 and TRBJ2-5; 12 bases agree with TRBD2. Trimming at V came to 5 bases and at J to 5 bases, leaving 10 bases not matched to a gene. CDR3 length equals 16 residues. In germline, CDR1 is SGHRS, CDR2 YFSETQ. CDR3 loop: CASRGLAGGQGETQYF. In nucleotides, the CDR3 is TGCGCCAGCAGAGGTCTAGCGGGAGGGCAGGGGGAGACCCAGTACTTC.

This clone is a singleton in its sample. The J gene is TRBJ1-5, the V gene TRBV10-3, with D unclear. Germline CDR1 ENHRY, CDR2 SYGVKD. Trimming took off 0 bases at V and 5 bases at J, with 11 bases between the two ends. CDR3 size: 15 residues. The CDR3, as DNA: TGTGCCATCAGTGAGTCGTTAACGGCTTATCAGCCCCAGCATTTT. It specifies CAISESLTAYQPQHF.

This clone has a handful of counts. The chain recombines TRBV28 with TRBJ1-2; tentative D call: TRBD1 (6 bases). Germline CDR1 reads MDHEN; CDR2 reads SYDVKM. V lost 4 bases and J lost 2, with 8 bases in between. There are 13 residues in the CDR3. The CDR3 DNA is TGTGCCAGCAGTTCACAGGGAAACTATGGCTACACCTTC. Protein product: CASSSQGNYGYTF.

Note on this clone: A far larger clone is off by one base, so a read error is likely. The CDR3 spells CAGLRQGSYTEQFF. The CDR3 bases are TGTGCCGGCTTACGACAGGGGTCTTACACTGAGCAGTTCTTC. This chain links TRBV30 with TRBJ2-1, with TRBD1 matching over 8 bases. The CDR3 is 14 residues long. Germline values: CDR1 GTSNPN, CDR2 SVGIG (reference sequence).

CDR3 sequence reads: CASSQNPSGNDYNEQFF. The CDR3 DNA reads as TGTGCCAGCAGCCAAAATCCTAGCGGGAATGATTACAATGAGCAGTTCTTC. V and J are TRBV4-2 and TRBJ2-1, with 9 bases fitting TRBD2. With V trimmed by 2 bases and J by 4 bases, 9 bases remained unmatched. The CDR3 totals 17 residues. Germline V lookup: CDR1 LGHNA, CDR2 YNFKEQ.

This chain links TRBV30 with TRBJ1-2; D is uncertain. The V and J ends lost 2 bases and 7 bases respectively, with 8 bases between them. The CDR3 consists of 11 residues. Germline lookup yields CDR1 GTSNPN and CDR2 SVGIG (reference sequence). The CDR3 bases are TGTGCCTGGAGTCCCGGTGGTGGCTACACCTTC. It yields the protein CAWSPGGGYTF.

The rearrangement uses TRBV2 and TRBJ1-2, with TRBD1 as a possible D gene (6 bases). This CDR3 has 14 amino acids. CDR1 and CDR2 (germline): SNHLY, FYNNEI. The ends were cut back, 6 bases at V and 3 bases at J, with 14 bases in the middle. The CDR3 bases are TGTGCCAGCAGGCCGGGGGACACCCACTATGGCTACACCTTC. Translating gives CASRPGDTHYGYTF.

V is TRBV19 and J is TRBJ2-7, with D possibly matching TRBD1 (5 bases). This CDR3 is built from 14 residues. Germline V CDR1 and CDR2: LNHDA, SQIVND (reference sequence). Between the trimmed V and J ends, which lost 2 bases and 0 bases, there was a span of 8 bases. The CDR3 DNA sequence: TGTGCCAGTAGTATATCAGGGAACTCCTACGAGCAGTACTTC. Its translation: CASSISGNSYEQYF.

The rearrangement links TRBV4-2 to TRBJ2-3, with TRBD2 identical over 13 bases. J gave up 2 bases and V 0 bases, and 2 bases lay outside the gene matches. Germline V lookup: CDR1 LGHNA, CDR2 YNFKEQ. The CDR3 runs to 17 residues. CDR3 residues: CASSQEGLAGNTDTQYF. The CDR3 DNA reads TGTGCCAGCAGCCAAGAGGGACTAGCGGGAAACACAGATACGCAGTATTTT.

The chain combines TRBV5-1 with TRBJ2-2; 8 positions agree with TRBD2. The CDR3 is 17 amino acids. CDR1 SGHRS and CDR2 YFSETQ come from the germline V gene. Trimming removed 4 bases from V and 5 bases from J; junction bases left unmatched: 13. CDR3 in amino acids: CASSDPPGGGWTGELFF. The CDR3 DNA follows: TGCGCCAGCAGCGACCCCCCGGGGGGGGGCTGGACCGGGGAGCTGTTTTTT. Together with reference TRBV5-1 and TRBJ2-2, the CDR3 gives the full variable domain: KAGVTQTPRYLIKTRGQQVTLSCSPISGHRSVSWYQQTPGQGLQFLFEYFSETQRNKGNFPGRFSGRQFSNSRSEMNVSTLELGDSALYLCASSDPPGGGWTGELFFGEGSRLTVL.

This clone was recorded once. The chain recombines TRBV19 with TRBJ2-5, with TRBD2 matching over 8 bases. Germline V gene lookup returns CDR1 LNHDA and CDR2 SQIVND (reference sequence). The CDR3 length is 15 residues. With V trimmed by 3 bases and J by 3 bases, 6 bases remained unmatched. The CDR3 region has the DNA TGTGCCAGTAGTATGGGGGCGGGAGGAGAAGAGACCCAGTACTTC. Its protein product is CASSMGAGGEETQYF. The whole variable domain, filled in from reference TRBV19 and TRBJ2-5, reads DGGITQSPKYLFRKEGQNVTLSCEQNLNHDAMYWYRQDPGQGLRLIYYSQIVNDFQKGDIAEGYSVSREKKESFPLTVTSAQKNPTAFYLCASSMGAGGEETQYFGPGTRLLVL.

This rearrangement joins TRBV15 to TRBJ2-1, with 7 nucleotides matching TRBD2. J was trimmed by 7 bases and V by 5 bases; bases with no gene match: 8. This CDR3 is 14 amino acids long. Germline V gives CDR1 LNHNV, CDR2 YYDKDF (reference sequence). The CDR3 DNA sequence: TGTGCCACCAGCGCCAGACTAGCAGGGAATGAGCAGTTCTTC. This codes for CATSARLAGNEQFF. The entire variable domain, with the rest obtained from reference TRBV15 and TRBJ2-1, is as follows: DAMVIQNPRYQVTQFGKPVTLSCSQTLNHNVMYWYQQKSSQAPKLLFHYYDKDFNNEADTPDNFQSRRPNTSFCFLDIRSPGLGDTAMYLCATSARLAGNEQFFGPGTRLTVL.

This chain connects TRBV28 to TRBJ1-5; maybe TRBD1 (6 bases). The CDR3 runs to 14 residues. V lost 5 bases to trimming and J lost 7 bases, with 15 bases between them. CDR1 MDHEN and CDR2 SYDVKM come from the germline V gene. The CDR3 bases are TGTGCCAGCAGTCCGTACCTCGGGGGCCAGCCCCAGCATTTT. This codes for CASSPYLGGQPQHF.

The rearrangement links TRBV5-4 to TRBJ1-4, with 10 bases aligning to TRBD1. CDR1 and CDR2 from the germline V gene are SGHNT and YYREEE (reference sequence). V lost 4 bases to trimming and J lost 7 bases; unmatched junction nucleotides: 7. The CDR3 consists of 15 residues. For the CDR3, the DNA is TGTGCCAGCAGCCCTCGACAGGGGGCAGGTGAAAAACTGTTTTTT. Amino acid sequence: CASSPRQGAGEKLFF.

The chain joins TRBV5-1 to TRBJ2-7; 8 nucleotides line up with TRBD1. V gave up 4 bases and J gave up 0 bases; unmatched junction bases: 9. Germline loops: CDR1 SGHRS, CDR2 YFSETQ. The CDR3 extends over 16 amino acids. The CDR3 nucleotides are TGCGCCAGCAGCGTATACAGGGGGAGGAGCTCCTACGAGCAGTACTTC. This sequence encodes CASSVYRGRSSYEQYF.

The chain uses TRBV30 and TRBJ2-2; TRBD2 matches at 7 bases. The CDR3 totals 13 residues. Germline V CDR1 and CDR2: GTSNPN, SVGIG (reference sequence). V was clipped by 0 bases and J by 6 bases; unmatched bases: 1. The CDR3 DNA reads TGTGCCTGGAGTGTACGGGGGGCCGGGGAGCTGTTTTTT. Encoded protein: CAWSVRGAGELFF.